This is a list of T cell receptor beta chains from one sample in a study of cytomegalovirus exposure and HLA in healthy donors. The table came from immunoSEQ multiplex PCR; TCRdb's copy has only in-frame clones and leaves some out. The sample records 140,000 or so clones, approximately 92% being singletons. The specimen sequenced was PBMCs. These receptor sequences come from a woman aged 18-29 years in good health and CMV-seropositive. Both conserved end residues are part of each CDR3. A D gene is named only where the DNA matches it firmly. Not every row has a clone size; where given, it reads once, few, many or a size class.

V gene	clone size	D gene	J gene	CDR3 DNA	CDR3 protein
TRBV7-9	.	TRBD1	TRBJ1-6	TGTGCCAGCAGCGATACAGGGGGCGGCTCACCCCTCCACTTT	CASSDTGGGSPLHF
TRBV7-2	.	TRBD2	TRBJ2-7	TGTGCCAGCAGCTTATCTAGCGGGGGGGCCTACGAGCAGTACTTC	CASSLSSGGAYEQYF
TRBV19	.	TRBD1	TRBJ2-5	TGTGCCAGTAGTATAGGGGACAGGGTGAGGAGAGAGACCCAGTACTTC	CASSIGDRVRRETQYF
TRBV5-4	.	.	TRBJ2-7	TGTGCCAGCAGCCCGTGGGACACAAGTTTTTACGAGCAGTACTTC	CASSPWDTSFYEQYF
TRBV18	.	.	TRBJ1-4	TGTGCCAGCTCTCCGGACGGGACCCGCTTTGGGGAGGGCGAAAAACTGTTTTTT	CASSPDGTRFGEGEKLFF
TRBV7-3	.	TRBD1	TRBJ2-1	TGTGCCAGCAGCTACCGACAGGGGCAAAAGGAGCAGTTCTTC	CASSYRQGQKEQFF
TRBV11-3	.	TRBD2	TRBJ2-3	TGTGCCAGCAGCTTAGGTAGCGGGGGCTCGAAGACGCAGTATTTT	CASSLGSGGSKTQYF
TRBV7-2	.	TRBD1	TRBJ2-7	TGTGCCAGCAGCTTGGGTAACAGGGGCTACGAGCAGTACTTC	CASSLGNRGYEQYF
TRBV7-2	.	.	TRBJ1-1	TGTGCCAGCAGCTCGGGTCCACTAATGGGCACTGAAGCTTTCTTT	CASSSGPLMGTEAFF
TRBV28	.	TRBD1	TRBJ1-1	TGTGCCAGCAGTTTGAAGCCTAAACTACAGGGGGCGTACACTGAAGCTTTCTTT	CASSLKPKLQGAYTEAFF
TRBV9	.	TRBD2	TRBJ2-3	TGTGCCAGCAGCATGCTAGCGGGGGAGGGAGATACGCAGTATTTT	CASSMLAGEGDTQYF
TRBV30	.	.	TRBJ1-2	TGTGCCTGGTCCCAGGGCCATACTAACTATGGCTACACCTTC	CAWSQGHTNYGYTF
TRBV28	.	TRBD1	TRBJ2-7	TGTGCCAGCAGTTCGTCACCGGGACAGGGATTAACCTACGAGCAGTACTTC	CASSSSPGQGLTYEQYF
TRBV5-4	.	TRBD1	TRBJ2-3	TGTGCCAGCAGCTTGGGAACAGGGGGCACAGATACGCAGTATTTT	CASSLGTGGTDTQYF
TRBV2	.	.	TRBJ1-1	TGTGCCAGCAGTGAACGGTTACAGGGTGAAGCTTTCTTT	CASSERLQGEAFF
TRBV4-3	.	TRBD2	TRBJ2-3	TGCGCCAGCAGCCCGGGACTAGCGGGGGGGATGCCGGATACGCAGTATTTT	CASSPGLAGGMPDTQYF
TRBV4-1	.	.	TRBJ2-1	TGCGCCAGCAGCCACAGGGCTAGTCAGAATGAGCAGTTCTTC	CASSHRASQNEQFF
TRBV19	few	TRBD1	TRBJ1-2	TGTGCCAGTACCGGGGACAGTTACTATGGCTACACCTTC	CASTGDSYYGYTF
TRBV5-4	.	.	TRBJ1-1	TGTGCCAGCAGCTTGGGCGGCAATAATGTCGCTGAAGCTTTCTTT	CASSLGGNNVAEAFF
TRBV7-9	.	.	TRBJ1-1	TGTGCCAGCACCCCACCGGGGTGGACTGAAGCTTTCTTT	CASTPPGWTEAFF
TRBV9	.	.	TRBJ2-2	TGTGCCAGCAGCGTAGGGCAGGGGAACACCGGGGAGCTGTTTTTT	CASSVGQGNTGELFF
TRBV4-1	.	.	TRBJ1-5	TGCGCCAGCAGCCAAGGGACAGATAGCAATCAGCCCCAGCATTTT	CASSQGTDSNQPQHF
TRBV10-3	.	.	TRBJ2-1	TGTGCCATCAGGGTAGGGGATTCCAATGAGCAGTTCTTC	CAIRVGDSNEQFF
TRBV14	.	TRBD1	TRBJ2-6	TGTGCCAGCACCATTCTCCCTTCGGGACAGAAAGACTCTGGGGCCAACGTCCTGACTTTC	CASTILPSGQKDSGANVLTF
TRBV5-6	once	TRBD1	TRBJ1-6	TGTGCCAGCAGCTTTTCAGGGGGACCCCTCCACTTT	CASSFSGGPLHF
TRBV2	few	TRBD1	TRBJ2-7	TGTGCCAGCAGTGAAGCCTGGGACAGAACCTACGAGCAGTACTTC	CASSEAWDRTYEQYF
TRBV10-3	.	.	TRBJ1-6	TGTGCCATCAGTGTGGGCAGTGATTCACCCCTCCACTTT	CAISVGSDSPLHF
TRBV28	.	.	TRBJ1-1	TGTGCCAGCAGTTTACAGGGAGAAGCTTTCTTT	CASSLQGEAFF
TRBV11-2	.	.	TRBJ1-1	TGTGCCAGCAGCTTAGTATTGGGAAGGAGGACTGAAGCTTTCTTT	CASSLVLGRRTEAFF
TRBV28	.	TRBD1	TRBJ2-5	TGTGCCAGCAGTCCGAGGGACAGGGTACAAGAGACCCAGTACTTC	CASSPRDRVQETQYF
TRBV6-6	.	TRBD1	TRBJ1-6	TGTGCCAGCAGCGTACAGGGGGCTATTCTTAATTCACCCCTCCACTTT	CASSVQGAILNSPLHF
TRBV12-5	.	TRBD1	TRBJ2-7	TGTGCTAGTGGTCCGAGCTACGGGACAGCCTACGAGCAGTACTTC	CASGPSYGTAYEQYF
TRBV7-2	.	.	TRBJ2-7	TGTGCCAGCAGCTTGAGCTCCTACGAGCAGTACTTC	CASSLSSYEQYF
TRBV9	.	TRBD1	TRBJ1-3	TGTGCCAGCAGCTCCTTGGGGACAGCGGGAAACACCATATATTTT	CASSSLGTAGNTIYF
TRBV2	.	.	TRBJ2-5	TGTGCCAGCAGCTCGTGGACAGTTGAAGAGACCCAGTACTTC	CASSSWTVEETQYF
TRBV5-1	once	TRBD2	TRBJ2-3	TGCGCCAGCAGGGCGGGGGGGCCGATCCGGAGCACAGATACGCAGTATTTT	CASRAGGPIRSTDTQYF
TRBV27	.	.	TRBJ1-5	TGTGCCAGCAGTTTAGGACAGACCAATCAGCCCCAGCATTTT	CASSLGQTNQPQHF
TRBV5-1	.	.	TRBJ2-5	TGCGCCAGCAGCAATACGGGTACGGAGACCCAGTACTTC	CASSNTGTETQYF
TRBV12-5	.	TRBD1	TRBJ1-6	TGTGCTAGTGATAACGCCGGGACAGGGGGTTCACCCCTCCACTTT	CASDNAGTGGSPLHF
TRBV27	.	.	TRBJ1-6	TGTGCCAGCAGTTTACAGGGTTACAATTCACCCCTCCACTTT	CASSLQGYNSPLHF
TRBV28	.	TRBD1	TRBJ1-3	TGTGCCAGCCAGGGACAGCCGAGCTCTGGAAACACCATATATTTT	CASQGQPSSGNTIYF
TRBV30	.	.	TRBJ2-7	TGTGCCTGGGGTGGAGGAGGGTACGAGCAGTACTTC	CAWGGGGYEQYF
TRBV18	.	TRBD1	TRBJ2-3	TGTGCCAGCACCGGGACAGGGGTAGCTACGCAGTATTTT	CASTGTGVATQYF
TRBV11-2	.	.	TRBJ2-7	TGTGCCAGCAGCCCGGAGGGGACCTACGAGCAGTACTTC	CASSPEGTYEQYF
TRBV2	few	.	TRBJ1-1	TGTGCCAGCAGTGCCGAACGGGGAGCTTTCTTT	CASSAERGAFF
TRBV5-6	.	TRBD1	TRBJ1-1	TGTGCCAGCAGCGGAACAGGGGGCGAAAACACTGAAGCTTTCTTT	CASSGTGGENTEAFF
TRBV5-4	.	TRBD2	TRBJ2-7	TGTGCCAGCAGCTCCTATACAGCGGGGGAGTCTTACGAGCAGTACTTC	CASSSYTAGESYEQYF
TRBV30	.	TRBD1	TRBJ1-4	TGTGCCTGGAGTGTAGGGGGACAGACTAATGAAAAACTGTTTTTT	CAWSVGGQTNEKLFF
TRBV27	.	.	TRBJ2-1	TGTGCCAGCAGTCCCGGGACACTGGGGTACAATGAGCAGTTCTTC	CASSPGTLGYNEQFF
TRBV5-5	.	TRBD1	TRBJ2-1	TGTGCCAGCAGCTTACCTGGGGGACAGAGCTCCTACAATGAGCAGTTCTTC	CASSLPGGQSSYNEQFF
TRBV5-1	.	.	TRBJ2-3	TGCGCCAGCAGCTTGGGAGCAGATACGCAGTATTTT	CASSLGADTQYF
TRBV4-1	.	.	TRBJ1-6	TGCGCCAGCAGCCAAGAAGGTAGGAGAGATTCACCCCTCCACTTT	CASSQEGRRDSPLHF